This T cell receptor beta chain derives from a study of beta chain features in type 1 diabetes. Investigators reverse transcribed all isolated RNA, so they sequenced expressed TCRB transcripts. The assay was immunoSEQ multiplex PCR, and TCRdb's table has in-frame clones only and misses some. Of about 470,000 clones in the sample, roughly 31% were seen once. The sequence was collected from a man aged 18 to 30 in good health. Sequencing was performed on naive CD4+ T cells from blood.

The CDR3 DNA follows: TGCAGCGTCGCTACGACAAGGCAGGGGCAGTACTTC. This sequence encodes CSVATTRQGQYF. The J gene is TRBJ2-7, the V gene TRBV29-1, with D maybe TRBD1 (5 bases). V lost 6 bases and J lost 9, with 18 bases in between. Germline V lookup: CDR1 SQVTM, CDR2 ANQGSEA. There are 12 residues in the CDR3.